This T cell receptor (beta chain) is from a study of cytomegalovirus exposure and HLA in healthy donors. As for the study in general: Per a later analysis, the approximately 700 first-cohort and about 120 validation repertoires shared one platform. Study results and limitations: The dataset shows that most TCR sequences were rare, while some public TCRs occurred in many donors.

Sequenced by immunoSEQ multiplex PCR; TCRdb stores in-frame clones only, minus some. The sample lists over 45,000 clones; just over 90% were seen once. V lost 2 bases to trimming and J lost 6 bases; unmatched junction nucleotides: 4. Germline-derived CDR1 and CDR2 are LGHNT and FRNRAP. The CDR3 spans 16 residues. As to this clone: Antigen specificity is unknown.

The clonotype comes from a woman between 18 and 30 years old in good health and CMV-seronegative. The specimen was PBMCs. The rearrangement joins TRBV12-5 to TRBJ2-2; 12 bases agree with TRBD1. The CDR3 spells CASGLSGTGGAGELFF. The CDR3 bases are TGTGCTAGTGGTTTGAGCGGGACAGGGGGCGCCGGGGAGCTGTTTTTT.